This T cell receptor (beta chain) came from a study of blood T cell repertoires in COVID-19. Study-level background: The study drew acute and convalescent COVID-19 samples from the United States, Italy and Spain. PBMCs, B-cell-depleted T cells, or T cells were the source of the cDNA or gDNA that made up the material.

Germline lookup yields CDR1 SGHKS and CDR2 YYEKEE (reference sequence). With 1 base removed from V and 9 bases from J, the gap between germline ends came to 8 bases. CDR3 size: 12 residues. In the authors' workflow: Amplification with reference gene primers provided the estimates of nucleated cell counts. Measured with immunoSEQ multiplex PCR; TCRdb has only the in-frame clones, and not every one. From that table come the V and J calls and clone size; the DNA was used to work out D and trimming. The table has about 48,000 clones, over 70% seen once. This receptor was identified in a human donor in a cohort sampled during active COVID-19. Material for sequencing was peripheral blood. V gene TRBV5-5 combines with J gene TRBJ2-1; D call uncertain. Written as DNA, the CDR3 is TGTGCCAGCAGCTTGACAGTCCTTGAGCAGTTCTTC. This translates into CASSLTVLEQFF.